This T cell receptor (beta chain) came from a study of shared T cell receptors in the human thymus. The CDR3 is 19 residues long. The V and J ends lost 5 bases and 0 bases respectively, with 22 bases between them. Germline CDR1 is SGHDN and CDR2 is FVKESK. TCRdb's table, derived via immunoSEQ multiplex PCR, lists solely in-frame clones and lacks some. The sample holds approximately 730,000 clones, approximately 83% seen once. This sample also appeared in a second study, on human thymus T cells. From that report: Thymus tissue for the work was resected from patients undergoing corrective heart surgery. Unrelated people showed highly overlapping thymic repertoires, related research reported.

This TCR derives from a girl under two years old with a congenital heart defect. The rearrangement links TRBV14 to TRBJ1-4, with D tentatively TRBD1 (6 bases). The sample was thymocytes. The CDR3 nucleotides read TGTGCCAGCAGCAATGGACAGATAAGCTACCAATCAACTAATGAAAAACTGTTTTTT. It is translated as CASSNGQISYQSTNEKLFF.